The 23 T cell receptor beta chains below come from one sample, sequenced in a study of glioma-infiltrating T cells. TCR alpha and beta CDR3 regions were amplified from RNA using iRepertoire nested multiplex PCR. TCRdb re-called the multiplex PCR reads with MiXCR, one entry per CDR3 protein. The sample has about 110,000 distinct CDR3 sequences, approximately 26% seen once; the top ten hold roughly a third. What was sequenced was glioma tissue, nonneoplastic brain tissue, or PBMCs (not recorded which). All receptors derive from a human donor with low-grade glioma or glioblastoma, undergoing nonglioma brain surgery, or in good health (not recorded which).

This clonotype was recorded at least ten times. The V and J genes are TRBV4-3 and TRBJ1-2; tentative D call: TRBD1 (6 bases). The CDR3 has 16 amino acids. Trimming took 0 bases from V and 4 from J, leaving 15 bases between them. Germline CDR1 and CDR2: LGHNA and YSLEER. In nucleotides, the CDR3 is TGCGCCAGCAGCCAAGATCCCCAGGGGCCGACCTATGGCTACACCTTC. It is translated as CASSQDPQGPTYGYTF.

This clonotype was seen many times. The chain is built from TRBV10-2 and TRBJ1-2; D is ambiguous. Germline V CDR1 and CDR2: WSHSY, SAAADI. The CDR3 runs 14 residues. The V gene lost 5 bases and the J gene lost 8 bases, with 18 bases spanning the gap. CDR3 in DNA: TGCGCCAGCAGTCCCTCCGACCTAAACGGCGGCTACACCTTC. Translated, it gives CASSPSDLNGGYTF.

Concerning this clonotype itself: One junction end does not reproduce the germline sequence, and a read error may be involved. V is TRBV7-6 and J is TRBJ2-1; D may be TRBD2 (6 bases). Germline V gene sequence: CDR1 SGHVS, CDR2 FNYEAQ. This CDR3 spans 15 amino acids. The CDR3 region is CASSLLAGTYSEQFF. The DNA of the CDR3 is TGTGCCAGCAGTCTACTAGCAGGCACCTACAGTGAGCAGTTCTTC.

The CDR3, as DNA: TGTGCCAGCAGTTCCGGACTAGCGGGGGGCTACGAGCAGTACTTC. Its protein is CASSSGLAGGYEQYF. The chain links TRBV12-3 or TRBV12-4 to TRBJ2-7; 14 positions agree with TRBD2. This CDR3 comprises 15 residues. Unmatched junction bases numbered 2, after V lost 4 bases and J lost 3 bases.

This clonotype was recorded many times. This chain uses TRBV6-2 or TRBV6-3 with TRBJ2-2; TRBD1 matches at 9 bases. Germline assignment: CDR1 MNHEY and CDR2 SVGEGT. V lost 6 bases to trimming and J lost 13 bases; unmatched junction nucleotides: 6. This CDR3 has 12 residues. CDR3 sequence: CASSGTGISLFF. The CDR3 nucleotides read TGTGCCAGCAGCGGGACAGGGATATCGCTGTTTTTT.

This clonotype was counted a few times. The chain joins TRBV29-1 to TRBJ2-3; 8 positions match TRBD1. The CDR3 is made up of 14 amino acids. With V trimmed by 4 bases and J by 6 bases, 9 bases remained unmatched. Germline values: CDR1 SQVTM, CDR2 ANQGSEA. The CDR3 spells CSVAQGQGGDTQYF. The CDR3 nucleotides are TGCAGCGTTGCCCAAGGACAGGGTGGTGATACGCAGTATTTT.

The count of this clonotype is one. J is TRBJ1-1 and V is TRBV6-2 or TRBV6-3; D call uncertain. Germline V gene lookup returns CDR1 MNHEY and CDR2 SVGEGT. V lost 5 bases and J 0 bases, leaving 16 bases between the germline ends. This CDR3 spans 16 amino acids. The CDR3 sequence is CASSVRASRLNTEAFF. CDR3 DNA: TGTGCCAGCAGTGTCCGGGCCAGTCGATTGAACACTGAAGCTTTCTTT.

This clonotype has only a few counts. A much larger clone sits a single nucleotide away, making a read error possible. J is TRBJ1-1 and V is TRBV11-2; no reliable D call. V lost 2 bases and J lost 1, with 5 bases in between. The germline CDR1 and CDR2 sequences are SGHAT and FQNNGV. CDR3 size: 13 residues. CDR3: CASSLQENTEAFF. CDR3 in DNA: TGTGCCAGCAGCTTACAGGAGAACACTGAAGCTTTCTTT. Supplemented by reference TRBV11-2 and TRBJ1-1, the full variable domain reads EAGVAQSPRYKIIEKRQSVAFWCNPISGHATLYWYQQILGQGPKLLIQFQNNGVVDDSQLPKDRFSAERLKGVDSTLKIQPAKLEDSAVYLCASSLQENTEAFFGQGTRLTVV.

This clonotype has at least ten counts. This CDR3 is CASSLGQGSRPSSEAFF. The CDR3, as DNA: TGTGCCAGCAGTTTAGGACAGGGGTCCCGTCCCTCCTCTGAAGCTTTCTTT. The chain is built from TRBV27 and TRBJ1-1; 9 nucleotides line up with TRBD1. V gave up 2 bases and J gave up 6 bases; unmatched junction bases: 13. CDR3 length: 17 amino acids. Germline lookup yields CDR1 MNHEY and CDR2 SMNVEV (reference sequence).

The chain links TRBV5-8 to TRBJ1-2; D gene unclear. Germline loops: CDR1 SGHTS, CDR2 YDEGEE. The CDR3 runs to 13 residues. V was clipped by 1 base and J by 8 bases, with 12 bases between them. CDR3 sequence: CASSLRGPGGYTF. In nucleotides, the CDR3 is TGTGCCAGCAGCTTGAGAGGTCCCGGGGGCTACACCTTC.

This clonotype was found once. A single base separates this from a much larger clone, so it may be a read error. The CDR3 nucleotides are TGTGCCAGCAGCCCCATTGGAGCAGGGGCCTACAATGAGCAGTTCTTC. This translates into CASSPIGAGAYNEQFF. The chain uses TRBV7-9 and TRBJ2-1, with D perhaps matching TRBD1 (6 bases). CDR3 length: 16 amino acids. CDR1 and CDR2 from the germline V gene are SEHNR and FQNEAQ (reference sequence). Trimming cost V 5 bases and J 2 bases, with 16 bases left between them.

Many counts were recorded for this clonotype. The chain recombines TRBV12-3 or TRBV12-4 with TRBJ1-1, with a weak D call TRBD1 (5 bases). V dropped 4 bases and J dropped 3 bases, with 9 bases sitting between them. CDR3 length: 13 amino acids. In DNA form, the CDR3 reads TGTGCCAGCAGTTACCGGGACTACACTGAAGCTTTCTTT. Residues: CASSYRDYTEAFF.

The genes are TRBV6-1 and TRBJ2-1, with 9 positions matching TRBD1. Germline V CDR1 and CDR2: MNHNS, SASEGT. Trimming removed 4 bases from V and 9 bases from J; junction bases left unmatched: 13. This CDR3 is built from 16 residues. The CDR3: CASSVIRDRDWGEQFF. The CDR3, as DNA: TGTGCCAGCAGTGTAATCCGGGACAGGGACTGGGGTGAGCAGTTCTTC.

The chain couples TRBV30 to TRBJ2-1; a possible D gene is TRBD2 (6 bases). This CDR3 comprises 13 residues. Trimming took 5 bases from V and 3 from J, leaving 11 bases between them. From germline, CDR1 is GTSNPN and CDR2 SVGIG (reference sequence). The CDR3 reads CAWAVAVYNEQFF. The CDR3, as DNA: TGTGCCTGGGCTGTAGCGGTCTACAATGAGCAGTTCTTC.

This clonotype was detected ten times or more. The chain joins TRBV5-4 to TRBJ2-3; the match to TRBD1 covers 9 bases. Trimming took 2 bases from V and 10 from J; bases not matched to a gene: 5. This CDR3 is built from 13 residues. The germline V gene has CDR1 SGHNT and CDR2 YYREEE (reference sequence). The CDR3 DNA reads TGTGCCAGCAGCTTTCAGAGGACAGGGGCGCAGTATTTT. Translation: CASSFQRTGAQYF.

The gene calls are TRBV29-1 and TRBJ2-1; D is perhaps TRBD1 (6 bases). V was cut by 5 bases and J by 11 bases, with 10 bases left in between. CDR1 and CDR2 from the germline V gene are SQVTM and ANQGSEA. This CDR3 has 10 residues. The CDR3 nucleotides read TGCAGCGTTTCGACAGGTAAGCAGTTCTTC. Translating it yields CSVSTGKQFF.

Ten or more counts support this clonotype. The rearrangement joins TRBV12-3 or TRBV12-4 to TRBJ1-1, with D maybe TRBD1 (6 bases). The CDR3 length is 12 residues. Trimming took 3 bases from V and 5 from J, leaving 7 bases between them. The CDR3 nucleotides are TGTGCCAGCAGTTTCGACAGGACTGAAGCTTTCTTT. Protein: CASSFDRTEAFF.

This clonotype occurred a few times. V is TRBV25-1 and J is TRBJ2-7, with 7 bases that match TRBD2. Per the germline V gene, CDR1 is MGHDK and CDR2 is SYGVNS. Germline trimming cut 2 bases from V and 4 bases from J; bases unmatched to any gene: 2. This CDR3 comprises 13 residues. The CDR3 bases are TGTGCCAGCAGTGAAGCCGGGAGGTACGAGCAGTACTTC. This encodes CASSEAGRYEQYF.

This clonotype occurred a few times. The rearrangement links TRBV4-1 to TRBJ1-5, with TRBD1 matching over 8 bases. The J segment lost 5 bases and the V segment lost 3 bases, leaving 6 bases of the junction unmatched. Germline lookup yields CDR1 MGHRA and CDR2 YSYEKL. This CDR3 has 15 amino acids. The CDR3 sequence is CASSHPDRDHQPQHF. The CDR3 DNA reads TGCGCCAGCAGCCATCCGGACAGGGACCATCAGCCCCAGCATTTT.

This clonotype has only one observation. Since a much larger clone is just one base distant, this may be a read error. This CDR3 reads CASSAYPGQGAGGYTF. The DNA for the CDR3 is TGTGCCAGCAGTGCTTATCCAGGGCAGGGGGCAGGAGGCTACACCTTC. The chain uses TRBV6-4 and TRBJ1-2, with TRBD1 identical over 8 bases. CDR3 length equals 16 residues. The germline gives CDR1 MRHNA, CDR2 SNTAGT. V was pared by 4 bases and J by 8 bases, with 15 bases of the junction left unmatched.

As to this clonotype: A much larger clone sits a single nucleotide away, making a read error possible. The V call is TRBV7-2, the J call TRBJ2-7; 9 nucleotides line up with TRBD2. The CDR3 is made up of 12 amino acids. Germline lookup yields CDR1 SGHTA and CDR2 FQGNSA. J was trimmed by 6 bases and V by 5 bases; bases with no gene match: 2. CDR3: CASSPRGGEQYF. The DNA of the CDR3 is TGTGCCAGCAGCCCGCGGGGGGGCGAGCAGTACTTC.

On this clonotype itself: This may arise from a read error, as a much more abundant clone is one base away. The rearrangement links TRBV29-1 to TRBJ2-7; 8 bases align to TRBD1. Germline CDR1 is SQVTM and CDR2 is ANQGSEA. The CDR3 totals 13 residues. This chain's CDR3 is CSVTGGTSYGQYF. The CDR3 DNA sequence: TGCAGCGTTACAGGGGGAACCTCCTACGGGCAGTACTTC.

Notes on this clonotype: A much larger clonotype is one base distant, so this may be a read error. The CDR3 nucleotides are TGCGCCAGCAGCCAAGCGCGGGGCAGCTACTACGAGCAGTACTTC. Translation gives CASSQARGSYYEQYF. The V gene is TRBV4-1, the J gene TRBJ2-7; D is perhaps TRBD2 (6 bases). V was cut by 1 base and J by 3 bases, with 13 bases left in between. In germline, CDR1 is MGHRA, CDR2 YSYEKL. The CDR3 is 15 amino acids.